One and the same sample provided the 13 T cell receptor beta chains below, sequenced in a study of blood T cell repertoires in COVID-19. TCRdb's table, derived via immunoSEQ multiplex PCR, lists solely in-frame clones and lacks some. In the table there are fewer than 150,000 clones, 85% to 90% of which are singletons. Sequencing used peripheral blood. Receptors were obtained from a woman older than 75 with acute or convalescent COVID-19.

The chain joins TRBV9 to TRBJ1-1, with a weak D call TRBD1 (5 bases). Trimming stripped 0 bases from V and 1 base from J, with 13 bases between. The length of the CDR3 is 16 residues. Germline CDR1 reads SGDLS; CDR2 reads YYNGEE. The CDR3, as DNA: TGTGCCAGCAGCGTAGTGGGGGGAGCCGAGAACACTGAAGCTTTCTTT. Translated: CASSVVGGAENTEAFF.

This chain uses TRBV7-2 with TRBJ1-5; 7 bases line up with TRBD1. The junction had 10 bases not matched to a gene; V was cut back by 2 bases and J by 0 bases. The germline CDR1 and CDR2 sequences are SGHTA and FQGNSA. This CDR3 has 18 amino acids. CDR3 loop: CASSLSGQGVYSNQPQHF. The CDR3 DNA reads TGTGCCAGCAGCTTAAGCGGGCAGGGGGTTTATAGCAATCAGCCCCAGCATTTT.

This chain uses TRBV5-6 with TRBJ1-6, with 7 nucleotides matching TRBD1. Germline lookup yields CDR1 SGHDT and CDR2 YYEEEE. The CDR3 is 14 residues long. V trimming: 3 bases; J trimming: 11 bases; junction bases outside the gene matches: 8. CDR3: CASSSGQTRTPLHF. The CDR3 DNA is TGTGCCAGCAGCTCGGGACAGACCCGAACACCCCTCCACTTT.

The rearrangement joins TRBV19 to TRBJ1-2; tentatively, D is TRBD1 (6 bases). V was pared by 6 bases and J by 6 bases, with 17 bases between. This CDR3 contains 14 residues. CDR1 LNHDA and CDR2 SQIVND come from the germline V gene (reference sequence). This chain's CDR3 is CASRRIQGFDGYTF. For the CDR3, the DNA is TGTGCCAGTAGGCGAATACAGGGATTTGATGGCTACACCTTC.

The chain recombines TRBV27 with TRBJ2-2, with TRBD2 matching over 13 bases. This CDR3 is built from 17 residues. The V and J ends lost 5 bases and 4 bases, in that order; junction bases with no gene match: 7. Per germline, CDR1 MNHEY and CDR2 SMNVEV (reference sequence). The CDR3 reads CASSPAGLAGPTGELFF. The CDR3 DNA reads TGTGCCAGCAGTCCAGCGGGACTAGCGGGACCCACCGGGGAGCTGTTTTTT.

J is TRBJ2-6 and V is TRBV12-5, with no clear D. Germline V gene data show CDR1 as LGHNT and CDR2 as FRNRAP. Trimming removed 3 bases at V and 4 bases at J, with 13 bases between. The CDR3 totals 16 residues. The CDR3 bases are TGTGCTAGTGGTTTCGGCGGTACCTGGGGGGCCAACGTCCTGACTTTC. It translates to CASGFGGTWGANVLTF.

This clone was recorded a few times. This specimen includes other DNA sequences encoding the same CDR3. The CDR3 sequence is CAWSVRGNQPQHF. Here the CDR3 DNA reads TGTGCCTGGAGTGTACGAGGGAATCAGCCCCAGCATTTT. The chain recombines TRBV30 with TRBJ1-5; no reliable D call. Germline CDR1 reads GTSNPN; CDR2 reads SVGIG (reference sequence). Trimming removed 0 bases at V and 4 bases at J, with 7 bases between. The CDR3 has 13 residues.

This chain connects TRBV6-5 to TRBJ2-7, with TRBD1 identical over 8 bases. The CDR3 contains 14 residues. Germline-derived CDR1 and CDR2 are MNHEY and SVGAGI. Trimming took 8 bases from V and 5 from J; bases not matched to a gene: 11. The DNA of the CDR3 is TGTGCCAGCCAAGGTGCCCAGGGGGCCAACGAGCAGTACTTC. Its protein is CASQGAQGANEQYF.

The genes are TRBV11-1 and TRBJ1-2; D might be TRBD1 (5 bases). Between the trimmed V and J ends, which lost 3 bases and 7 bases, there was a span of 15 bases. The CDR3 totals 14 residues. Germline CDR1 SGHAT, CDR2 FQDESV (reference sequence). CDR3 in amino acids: CASSFSGITGGYTF. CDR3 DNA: TGTGCCAGCAGCTTTTCAGGGATAACTGGTGGCTACACCTTC.

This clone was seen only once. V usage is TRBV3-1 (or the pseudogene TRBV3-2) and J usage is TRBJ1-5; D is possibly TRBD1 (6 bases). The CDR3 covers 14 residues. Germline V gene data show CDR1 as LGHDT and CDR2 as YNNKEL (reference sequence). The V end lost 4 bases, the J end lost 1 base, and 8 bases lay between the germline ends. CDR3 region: CASSLRGSNQPQHF. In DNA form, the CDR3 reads TGTGCCAGCAGCCTAAGGGGGAGCAATCAGCCCCAGCATTTT.

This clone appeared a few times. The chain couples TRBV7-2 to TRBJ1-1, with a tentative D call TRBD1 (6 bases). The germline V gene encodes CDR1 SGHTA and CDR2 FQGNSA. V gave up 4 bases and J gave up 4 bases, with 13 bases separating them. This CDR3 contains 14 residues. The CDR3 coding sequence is TGTGCCAGCAGCTCCCTGACAGGAAGCACTGAAGCTTTCTTT. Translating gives CASSSLTGSTEAFF.

This CDR3 reads CASSLPTGATNEKLFF. The DNA of the CDR3 is TGCGCCAGCAGCTTACCTACAGGGGCAACTAATGAAAAACTGTTTTTT. J is TRBJ1-4 and V is TRBV5-1; TRBD1 agrees at 7 bases. The CDR3 spans 16 residues. With V trimmed by 2 bases and J by 0 bases, 4 bases remained unmatched. The V gene's germline CDR1 is SGHRS and CDR2 YFSETQ.

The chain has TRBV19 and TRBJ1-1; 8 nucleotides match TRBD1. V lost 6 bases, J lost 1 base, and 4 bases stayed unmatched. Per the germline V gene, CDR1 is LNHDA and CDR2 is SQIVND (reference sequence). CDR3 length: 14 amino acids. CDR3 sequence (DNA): TGTGCCAGTAGGAGACAGGGGAGGAACACTGAAGCTTTCTTT. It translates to CASRRQGRNTEAFF.